These T cell receptor beta chains were read from a single sample in a study of blood T cell repertoires in COVID-19. Produced via immunoSEQ multiplex PCR; TCRdb's table is partial and in-frame only. The sample carries nearly 250,000 clones, around 88% recorded once. Material for sequencing was peripheral blood. These receptors originate from a woman aged 80 or older with COVID-19, enrolled during active disease. Both conserved end residues are part of each CDR3. A D gene is named only where the DNA matches it firmly. A clone size is listed for some rows: how often the clone was seen (once, few, many), or a class if it is expanded.

CDR3 DNA,CDR3 protein,J gene,clone size,V gene,D gene
TGTGCCAGCAGTATGGTGTGGCAGGGTCTCGGAAACACCATATATTTT,CASSMVWQGLGNTIYF,TRBJ1-3,NA,TRBV28,NA
TGCGCCAGCAGCTGGCGGGGGCAGTCTGAAAAACTGTTTTTT,CASSWRGQSEKLFF,TRBJ1-4,NA,TRBV5-1,NA
TGTGCCAGCAGCCCAAGGGGGCAGGGGCCAGGTTCACCCCTCCACTTT,CASSPRGQGPGSPLHF,TRBJ1-6,NA,TRBV7-9,TRBD1
TGTGCCAGCAGCTTAGCGAGAGGATTAACTGGGGCCAACGTCCTGACTTTC,CASSLARGLTGANVLTF,TRBJ2-6,NA,TRBV7-9,NA
TGTGCCAGCAAGGCCCTCTCGGGCTTGAGGGGGACAGATACGCAGTATTTT,CASKALSGLRGTDTQYF,TRBJ2-3,few,TRBV5-4,NA
TGTGCCAGCAGCCAAGGAGTAACGGGATCGACTGAAGCTTTCTTT,CASSQGVTGSTEAFF,TRBJ1-1,NA,TRBV3-1/TRBV3-2,NA
TGTGCCAGCACCCCAAGTAGGACAGGAGGGGCCGGGGAGCTGTTTTTT,CASTPSRTGGAGELFF,TRBJ2-2,NA,TRBV3-1/TRBV3-2,NA
TGTGCCAGCAGCTTAGGGGGGACAGGGGGAGGAAGGACTGAAGCTTTCTTT,CASSLGGTGGGRTEAFF,TRBJ1-1,NA,TRBV7-2,TRBD1
TGTGCCACCATTTCCCAGGGAAGCTTTGAAAAACTGTTTTTT,CATISQGSFEKLFF,TRBJ1-4,NA,TRBV19,NA
TGTGCCAGCAGTCCGACAGGGGGAAACTATGGCTACACCTTC,CASSPTGGNYGYTF,TRBJ1-2,once,TRBV6-5,TRBD1
TGTGCCAGCAGTCCCAGCGGGGGGACCCAAGAGACCCAGTACTTC,CASSPSGGTQETQYF,TRBJ2-5,NA,TRBV27,TRBD2
TGCGCCAGCAGCACGACAGGGCCTATGAACACTGAAGCTTTCTTT,CASSTTGPMNTEAFF,TRBJ1-1,NA,TRBV5-1,TRBD1
TGTGCCAGCAGCAGGGATATTGGCTACACCTTC,CASSRDIGYTF,TRBJ1-2,NA,TRBV28,NA
TGTGCCAGTAGTATCAGAGGGGGCTATGGCTACACCTTC,CASSIRGGYGYTF,TRBJ1-2,many,TRBV19,NA
TGCGCCAGCAGCTTGGAAATACAGGGATCAACTAATGAAAAACTGTTTTTT,CASSLEIQGSTNEKLFF,TRBJ1-4,once,TRBV5-1,NA
TGCGCCAGCAGCCGTAGCGGGGAAGTGACAGATACGCAGTATTTT,CASSRSGEVTDTQYF,TRBJ2-3,NA,TRBV5-1,TRBD2
TGTGCCAGCAAGTGGGGAGTGGGGAGGGAAGCTTTCTTT,CASKWGVGREAFF,TRBJ1-1,NA,TRBV27,NA
TGTGCCAGCAGCCAAGAATTCATGGGCGCCTACGAGCAGTACTTC,CASSQEFMGAYEQYF,TRBJ2-7,NA,TRBV4-2,NA
TGTGCCATCAGTGGACAGGGGGATGGACAGCCCCAGCATTTT,CAISGQGDGQPQHF,TRBJ1-5,NA,TRBV10-3,TRBD1
TGTGCCAGCAGCCAAAGGGACAGGGCCACTGAAGCTTTCTTT,CASSQRDRATEAFF,TRBJ1-1,NA,TRBV3-1/TRBV3-2,TRBD1
TGTGCCAGCAGTGCTAGGGACATTAACTATGGCTACACCTTC,CASSARDINYGYTF,TRBJ1-2,NA,TRBV28,NA
TGTGCCAGCTCACCACCGGCGGGGGGGCTGAATGAGCAGTTCTTC,CASSPPAGGLNEQFF,TRBJ2-1,once,TRBV18,TRBD2
TGTGCCAGCAGCTTTCTTAAGGGCGGGGCGAACACCGGGGAGCTGTTTTTT,CASSFLKGGANTGELFF,TRBJ2-2,once,TRBV5-6,NA
TGTGGAGCGGGGAGGCTCACAGATACGCAGTATTTT,CGAGRLTDTQYF,TRBJ2-3,NA,TRBV6-5,TRBD2
TGTGCCAGCAGTTACTCGCAGGGGGCAGGGGGTCAGCCCCAGCATTTT,CASSYSQGAGGQPQHF,TRBJ1-5,NA,TRBV6-5,TRBD1
TGTGCCAGCAGTTACGGTTGGACAGGTGGGGGCTACACCTTC,CASSYGWTGGGYTF,TRBJ1-2,NA,TRBV6-5,TRBD1
TGTGCCAGCATCGAACAGGGGGGAGTTTCACCCCTCCACTTT,CASIEQGGVSPLHF,TRBJ1-6,NA,TRBV2,TRBD1
TGTGCCAGCAGCCAAGGCCAGAGGCGAGGTGGCTACACCTTC,CASSQGQRRGGYTF,TRBJ1-2,once,TRBV3-1/TRBV3-2,NA
TGTGCCTGGAGTGGGACAGGGGCCTATTCTAACTATGGCTACACCTTC,CAWSGTGAYSNYGYTF,TRBJ1-2,NA,TRBV30,TRBD1
TGTGCCAGCAGCCACGGACAGGGAGGTAGCGGCTACACCTTC,CASSHGQGGSGYTF,TRBJ1-2,NA,TRBV3-1/TRBV3-2,TRBD1
TGTGCCAGCACCCCAGGACCGGGGGGCCTCGGCGATACGCAGTATTTT,CASTPGPGGLGDTQYF,TRBJ2-3,NA,TRBV9,NA
TGTGCCAGCAGCGCTGACAGCACTAATGAAAAACTGTTTTTT,CASSADSTNEKLFF,TRBJ1-4,once,TRBV7-9,NA
TGCGCCAGCAGCCTCCGTTTAGGACAGGGATATGGCTACACCTTC,CASSLRLGQGYGYTF,TRBJ1-2,NA,TRBV5-1,TRBD1
TGTGCCAGTAGTCCTACCGGGACAGCCAACTATGGCTACACCTTC,CASSPTGTANYGYTF,TRBJ1-2,few,TRBV19,TRBD1
TGTGCCAGCAGCCAAGAGCGGACAGGGACCTACGAGCAGTACTTC,CASSQERTGTYEQYF,TRBJ2-7,NA,TRBV4-2,TRBD1
TGCAGTGCTAGACAGGTCACTGAAGCTTTCTTT,CSARQVTEAFF,TRBJ1-1,NA,TRBV20-1,NA
TGTGCCAGCAGCCCCCAGAGCGCGGGGGGGCCGGGTACTACGCAGTATTTT,CASSPQSAGGPGTTQYF,TRBJ2-3,NA,TRBV13,TRBD2
TGTGCCAGCAGGGGATTCGGGGGAATGGCTTTCTTT,CASRGFGGMAFF,TRBJ1-1,NA,TRBV28,NA
TGTGCCAGTAGTACAACCAGCGGGGGGGCCCAAGATACGCAGTATTTT,CASSTTSGGAQDTQYF,TRBJ2-3,NA,TRBV19,TRBD2
TGTGCCAGCAGCCAGTCAGGACAGGGAGGTAGGGGCTACACCTTC,CASSQSGQGGRGYTF,TRBJ1-2,once,TRBV3-1/TRBV3-2,TRBD1
TGCAGCGTCGGGAGGGTCGGGGGAACTGAGCAGTTCTTC,CSVGRVGGTEQFF,TRBJ2-1,NA,TRBV29-1,TRBD2
TGTGCCAGCACGCCTCCGGGGGGGGGAGACTATGGCTACACCTTC,CASTPPGGGDYGYTF,TRBJ1-2,NA,TRBV28,NA
TGTGCCAGCAGCCCCCTCGGGGGCGGGGGGTATAGGGATACGCAGTATTTT,CASSPLGGGGYRDTQYF,TRBJ2-3,NA,TRBV7-2,TRBD2
TGTGCCGCGACCGACAGGGGATATTCACCCCTCCACTTT,CAATDRGYSPLHF,TRBJ1-6,once,TRBV10-3,TRBD1